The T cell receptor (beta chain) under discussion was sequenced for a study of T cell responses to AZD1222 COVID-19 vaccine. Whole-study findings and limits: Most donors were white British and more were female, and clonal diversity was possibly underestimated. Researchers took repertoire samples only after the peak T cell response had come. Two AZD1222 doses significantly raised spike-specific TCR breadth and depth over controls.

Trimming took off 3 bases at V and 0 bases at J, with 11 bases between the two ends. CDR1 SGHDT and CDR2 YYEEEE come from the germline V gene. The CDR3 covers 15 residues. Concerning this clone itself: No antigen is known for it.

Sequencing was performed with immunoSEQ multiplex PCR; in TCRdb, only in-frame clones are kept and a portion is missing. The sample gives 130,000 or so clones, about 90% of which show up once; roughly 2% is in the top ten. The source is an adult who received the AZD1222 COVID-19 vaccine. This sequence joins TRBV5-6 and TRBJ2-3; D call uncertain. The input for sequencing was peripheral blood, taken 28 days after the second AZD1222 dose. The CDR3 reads CASSSTRNSTDTQYF. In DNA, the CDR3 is TGTGCCAGCAGCTCAACCCGAAATAGCACAGATACGCAGTATTTT.